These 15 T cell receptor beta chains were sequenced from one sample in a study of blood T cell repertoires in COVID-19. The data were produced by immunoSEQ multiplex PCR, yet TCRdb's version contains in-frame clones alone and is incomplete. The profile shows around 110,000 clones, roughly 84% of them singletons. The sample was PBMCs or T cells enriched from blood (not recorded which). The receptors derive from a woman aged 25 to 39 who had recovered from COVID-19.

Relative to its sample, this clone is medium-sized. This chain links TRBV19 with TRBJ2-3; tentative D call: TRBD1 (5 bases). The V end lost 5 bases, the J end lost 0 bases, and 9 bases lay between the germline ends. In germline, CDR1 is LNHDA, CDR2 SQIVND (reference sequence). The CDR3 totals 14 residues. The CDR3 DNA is TGTGCCAGTAGTTCGTGGGGCAGCACAGATACGCAGTATTTT. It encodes CASSSWGSTDTQYF. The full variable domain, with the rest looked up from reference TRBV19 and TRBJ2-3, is DGGITQSPKYLFRKEGQNVTLSCEQNLNHDAMYWYRQDPGQGLRLIYYSQIVNDFQKGDIAEGYSVSREKKESFPLTVTSAQKNPTAFYLCASSSWGSTDTQYFGPGTRLTVL.

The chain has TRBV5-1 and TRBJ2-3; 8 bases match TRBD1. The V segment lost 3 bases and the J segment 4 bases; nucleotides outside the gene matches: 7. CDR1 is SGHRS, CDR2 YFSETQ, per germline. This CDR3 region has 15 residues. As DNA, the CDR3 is TGCGCCAGCAGCTCTAAGACAGGGGCGGCAGATACGCAGTATTTT. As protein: CASSSKTGAADTQYF. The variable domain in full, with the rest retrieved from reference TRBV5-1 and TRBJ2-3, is KAGVTQTPRYLIKTRGQQVTLSCSPISGHRSVSWYQQTPGQGLQFLFEYFSETQRNKGNFPGRFSGRQFSNSRSEMNVSTLELGDSALYLCASSSKTGAADTQYFGPGTRLTVL.

The CDR3 protein is CASSIRGAGLALGNEQFF. CDR3 nucleotide sequence: TGTGCCAGTAGTATTCGGGGCGCGGGACTAGCGTTGGGCAATGAGCAGTTCTTC. The chain couples TRBV19 to TRBJ2-1; 10 bases are shared with TRBD2. The CDR3 has 18 residues. Germline V lookup: CDR1 LNHDA, CDR2 SQIVND (reference sequence). V shed 3 bases, J shed 6 bases, and the junction held 14 bases outside the gene matches.

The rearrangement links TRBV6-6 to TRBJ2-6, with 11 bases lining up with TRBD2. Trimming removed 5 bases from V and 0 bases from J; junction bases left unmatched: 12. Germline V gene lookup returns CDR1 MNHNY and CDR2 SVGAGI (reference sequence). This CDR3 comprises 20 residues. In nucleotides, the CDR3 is TGTGCCAGCAGTCCGCGGCCTCGACTAGCGGGACACTCTGGGGCCAACGTCCTGACTTTC. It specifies CASSPRPRLAGHSGANVLTF.

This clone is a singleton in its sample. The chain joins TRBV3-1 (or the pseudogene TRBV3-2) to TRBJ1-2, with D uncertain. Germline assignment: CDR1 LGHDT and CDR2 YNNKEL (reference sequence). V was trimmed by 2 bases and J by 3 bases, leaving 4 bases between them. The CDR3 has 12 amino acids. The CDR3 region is CASSQLDYGYTF. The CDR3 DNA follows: TGTGCCAGCAGCCAACTCGACTATGGCTACACCTTC.

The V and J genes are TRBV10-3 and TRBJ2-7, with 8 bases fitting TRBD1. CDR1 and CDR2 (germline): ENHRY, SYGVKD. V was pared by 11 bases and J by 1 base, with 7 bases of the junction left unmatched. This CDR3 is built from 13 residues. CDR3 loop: CAGGGTGSYEQYF. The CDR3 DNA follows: TGTGCCGGCGGTGGGACAGGTTCCTACGAGCAGTACTTC.

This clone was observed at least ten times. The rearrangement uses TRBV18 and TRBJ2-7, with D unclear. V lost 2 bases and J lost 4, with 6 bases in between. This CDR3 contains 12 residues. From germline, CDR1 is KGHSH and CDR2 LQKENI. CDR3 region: CASSPIAYEQYF. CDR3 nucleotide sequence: TGTGCCAGCTCACCAATTGCGTACGAGCAGTACTTC.

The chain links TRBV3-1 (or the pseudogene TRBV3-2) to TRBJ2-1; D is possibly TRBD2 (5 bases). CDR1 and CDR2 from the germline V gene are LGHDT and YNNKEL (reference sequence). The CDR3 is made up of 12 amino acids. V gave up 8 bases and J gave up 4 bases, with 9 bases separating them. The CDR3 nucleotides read TGTGCCAGCTGGAGGAATTACAATGAGCAGTTCTTC. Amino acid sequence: CASWRNYNEQFF.

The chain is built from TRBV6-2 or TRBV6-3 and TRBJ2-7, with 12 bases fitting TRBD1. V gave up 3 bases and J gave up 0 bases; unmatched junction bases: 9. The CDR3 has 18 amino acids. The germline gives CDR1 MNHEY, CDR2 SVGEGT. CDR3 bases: TGTGCCAGCAGTTATACGGGACAGGGGGCTATCAGCTCCTACGAGCAGTACTTC. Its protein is CASSYTGQGAISSYEQYF.

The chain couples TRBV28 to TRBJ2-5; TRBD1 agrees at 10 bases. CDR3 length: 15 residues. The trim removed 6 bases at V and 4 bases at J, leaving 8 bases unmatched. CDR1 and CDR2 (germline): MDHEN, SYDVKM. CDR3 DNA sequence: TGTGCCAGCAGCCCCGGGGGACAGGGGAGAGAGACCCAGTACTTC. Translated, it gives CASSPGGQGRETQYF. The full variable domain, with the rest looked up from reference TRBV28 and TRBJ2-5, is DVKVTQSSRYLVKRTGEKVFLECVQDMDHENMFWYRQDPGLGLRLIYFSYDVKMKEKGDIPEGYSVSREKKERFSLILESASTNQTSMYLCASSPGGQGRETQYFGPGTRLLVL.

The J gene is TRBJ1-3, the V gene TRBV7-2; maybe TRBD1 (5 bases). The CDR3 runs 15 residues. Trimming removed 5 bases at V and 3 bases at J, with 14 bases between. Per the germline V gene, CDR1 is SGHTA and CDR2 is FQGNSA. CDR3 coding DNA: TGTGCCAGCAGCCCGCGGGACTTCCTTGGAAACACCATATATTTT. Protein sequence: CASSPRDFLGNTIYF.

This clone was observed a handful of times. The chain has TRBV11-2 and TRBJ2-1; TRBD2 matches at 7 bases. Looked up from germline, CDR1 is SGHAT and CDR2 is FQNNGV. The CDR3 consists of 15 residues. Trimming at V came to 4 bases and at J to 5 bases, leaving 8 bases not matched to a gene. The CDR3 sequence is CASSWKREAHNEQFF. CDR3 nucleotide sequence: TGTGCCAGCAGCTGGAAGCGGGAAGCCCACAATGAGCAGTTCTTC. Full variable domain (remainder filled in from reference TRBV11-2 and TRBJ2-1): EAGVAQSPRYKIIEKRQSVAFWCNPISGHATLYWYQQILGQGPKLLIQFQNNGVVDDSQLPKDRFSAERLKGVDSTLKIQPAKLEDSAVYLCASSWKREAHNEQFFGPGTRLTVL.

The CDR3 region has the DNA TGCGCCAGCAGCTTGGCCGCCGGGAGAGCTGAGCAGTTCTTC. It translates to CASSLAAGRAEQFF. V is TRBV5-1 and J is TRBJ2-1; maybe TRBD2 (6 bases). The germline V and J ends were trimmed by 0 bases and 9 bases, with 13 bases remaining between them. The CDR3 length is 14 residues. Germline lookup yields CDR1 SGHRS and CDR2 YFSETQ.

The CDR3 spells CASSFRLADTTKQYF. CDR3 nucleotide sequence: TGCGCCAGCAGTTTCAGACTAGCGGATACTACGAAGCAGTACTTC. The chain employs TRBV4-3 and TRBJ2-7; TRBD2 aligns across 9 bases. The CDR3 length is 15 residues. V trimming: 6 bases; J trimming: 8 bases; junction bases outside the gene matches: 14. Germline V gives CDR1 LGHNA, CDR2 YSLEER.

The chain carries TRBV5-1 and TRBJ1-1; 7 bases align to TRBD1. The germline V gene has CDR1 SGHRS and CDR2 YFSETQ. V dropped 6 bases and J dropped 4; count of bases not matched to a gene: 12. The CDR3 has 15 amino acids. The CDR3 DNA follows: TGCGCCAGCACCCCCCCAAGACAGGGATTCACTGAAGCTTTCTTT. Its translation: CASTPPRQGFTEAFF. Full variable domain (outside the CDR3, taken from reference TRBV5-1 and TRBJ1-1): KAGVTQTPRYLIKTRGQQVTLSCSPISGHRSVSWYQQTPGQGLQFLFEYFSETQRNKGNFPGRFSGRQFSNSRSEMNVSTLELGDSALYLCASTPPRQGFTEAFFGQGTRLTVV.